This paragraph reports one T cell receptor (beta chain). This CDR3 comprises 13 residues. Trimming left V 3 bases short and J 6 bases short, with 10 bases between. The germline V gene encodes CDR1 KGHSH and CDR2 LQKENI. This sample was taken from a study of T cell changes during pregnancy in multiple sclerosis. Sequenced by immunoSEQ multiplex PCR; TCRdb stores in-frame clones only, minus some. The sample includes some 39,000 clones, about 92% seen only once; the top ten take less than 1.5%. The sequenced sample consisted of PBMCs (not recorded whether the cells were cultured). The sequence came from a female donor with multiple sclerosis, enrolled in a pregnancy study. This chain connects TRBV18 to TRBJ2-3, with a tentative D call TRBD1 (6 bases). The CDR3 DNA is TGTGCCAGCTCACCCGTAAGGGGGGATACGCAGTATTTT. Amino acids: CASSPVRGDTQYF.